Included here is one TCR beta chain sequence, with context. Its specificity is not known. The PCR employed 60 Vbeta primers together with 13 Jbeta primers. Here immunoSEQ multiplex PCR was the method, and the copy in TCRdb shows in-frame clones only, minus some. Found here are 100,000 to 150,000 clones, around 78% of them singletons; the top ten hold about 20%. V was cut by 6 bases and J by 2 bases, with 7 bases left in between. Germline V gene lookup returns CDR1 MNHEY and CDR2 SVGAGI. The CDR3 loop spans 12 amino acids. These data come from a study of cytomegalovirus exposure and HLA in healthy donors. Study-level results: Most TCR sequences were seen very rarely across donors, but some public TCRs occurred in many. Reports indicate that TCR beta sequences accurately predicted the HLA-A and HLA-B alleles of most subjects.

The V call is TRBV6-5, the J call TRBJ1-2; D remains unclear. This clonotype was sampled from a man aged 18 to 30 in good health and CMV-seropositive. Sequences were obtained from PBMCs. CDR3 amino acids: CASSRPNYGYTF. In DNA form, the CDR3 reads TGTGCCAGCAGCAGGCCCAACTATGGCTACACCTTC.